The 4 T cell receptor beta chains in this list originate from one sample, sequenced in a study of T cell responses to AZD1222 COVID-19 vaccine. Sequencing was performed with immunoSEQ multiplex PCR; in TCRdb, only in-frame clones are kept and a portion is missing. Among 200,000 or so clones listed, about 90% were seen once. Specimen: peripheral blood, collected on day 0 of MenACWY control vaccination. All receptors derive from an adult in good health.

A word on this clone: The sample has other DNA sequences that encode this CDR3 too. This rearrangement joins TRBV28 to TRBJ1-2; no reliable D call. The CDR3 is 13 residues long. The germline CDR1 and CDR2 sequences are MDHEN and SYDVKM. The V gene lost 1 base and the J gene lost 5 bases, with 8 bases spanning the gap. The DNA of the CDR3 is TGTGCCAGCAGTTTATCTGGGAATTATGGCTACACCTTC. Translating gives CASSLSGNYGYTF.

The chain has TRBV4-1 and TRBJ1-2, with D perhaps TRBD1 (6 bases). This CDR3 region has 19 residues. V was cut by 0 bases and J by 0 bases, with 20 bases left in between. Per the germline V gene, CDR1 is MGHRA and CDR2 is YSYEKL. The CDR3 reads CASSQDRNRERVPNYGYTF. CDR3 DNA: TGCGCCAGCAGCCAAGACCGAAACAGGGAACGCGTTCCTAACTATGGCTACACCTTC.

This chain links TRBV2 with TRBJ2-2; D gene uncertain. The CDR3 has 11 residues. V was pared by 1 base and J by 7 bases, with 1 base between. Germline CDR1 is SNHLY and CDR2 is FYNNEI. The CDR3 sequence: CASSEDGELFF. The CDR3 region has the DNA TGTGCCAGCAGTGAAGACGGGGAGCTGTTTTTT. Full variable domain (outside the CDR3, taken from reference TRBV2 and TRBJ2-2): EPEVTQTPSHQVTQMGQEVILRCVPISNHLYFYWYRQILGQKVEFLVSFYNNEISEKSEIFDDQFSVERPDGSNFTLKIRSTKLEDSAMYFCASSEDGELFFGEGSRLTVL.

The V gene is TRBV6-5, the J gene TRBJ1-1; no clear D. The CDR3 is 13 residues long. Germline CDR1 MNHEY, CDR2 SVGAGI. V was trimmed by 5 bases and J by 1 base, leaving 8 bases between them. CDR3 sequence reads: CASSPQQNTEAFF. The CDR3 nucleotides are TGTGCCAGCAGTCCACAACAGAACACTGAAGCTTTCTTT.